This TCR beta chain was captured by sequencing in a study of T cell responses to AZD1222 COVID-19 vaccine (dated by TCRdb to the early 2020s). For the study in its entirety: AZD1222 recipients with second doses at about 4 weeks or about 12 weeks were pooled, because spike-specific TCR depth and breadth did not differ between schedules. TCR sequencing was performed for about 250 trial participants, of whom about 200 were given two doses of AZD1222 and around 26 were given two doses of MenACWY control vaccine. Trial participants were enrolled by age into 18-55, 56-69 and 70-plus year subgroups, with approximately 150, 30 and 60 TCR-sequenced participants respectively. The study at large found these results: After two AZD1222 doses, both the breadth and the depth of spike-specific TCRs were significantly higher than at day 0 and than in MenACWY recipients. No day 14 peak-response samples were available, so repertoires were characterized only after the peak T cell response. Reportedly, almost half of the unique spike-specific TCRs recognized epitopes lying outside the regions that are mutated in the B.1.351 and B.1.1.7 variants. Conclusions about previously exposed vaccinees are limited because only six or seven AZD1222 recipients were SARS-CoV-2 seropositive at baseline. The whole spike protein was spanned by vaccine-associated CD4 TCRs, and dominant responses were seen in regions 160-218 and 743-854. The 56-69-year group was small, and its depth increase did not reach significance, likely because of low power. Participants were mostly white British and included more females than males, and it was suggested by the authors that clonal diversity may have been underestimated.

The CDR3 regions of human TCRbeta chains were analyzed by immunosequencing. Per the source publication's procedure: TCRs in the repertoires were compared against a reference library of SARS-CoV-2-specific TCRs that had been generated with the MIRA antigen-specificity platform. Breadth was defined as the fraction of unique TCRs that were SARS-CoV-2-associated. Depth was defined as the fraction of total T cells that were SARS-CoV-2-associated. Using the MIRA data, each spike-specific TCR was assigned both to the spike region to which the TCR was reactive and to a CD4 or CD8 class. Log10-transformed breadth and depth values were compared by one-way ANOVA with Sidak's multiple comparisons tests. TCRdb took this table from immuneACCESS and kept in-frame rearrangements with V and J called. Such tables lack part of the clones; where checked against another copy, unresolved V genes explain under half of the gap, and the rest is unexplained. V and J calls and clone size come straight from that table; D and trimming were deduced from the DNA. The sample table shows 95,000 to 100,000 clones, and approximately 90% are seen once. The ten top clones hold 1.3% of the sample.

Note on this clone: Its target antigen remains unknown. No much larger clone is present one base from it, and per-base qualities are unavailable.

This sample's time point label indicates: baseline before first vaccination. The vaccinee samples were drawn from two UK trials, COV001 and COV002, one of which was a single-blind randomized controlled phase 2/3 trial testing AZD1222 (ChAdOx1 nCoV-19) in healthy adults. Trial participant PBMC samples were collected at day 0 and day 28 after the second dose for TCRbeta chain sequencing. Here the sequenced sample was peripheral blood, taken on day 0 of AZD1222 vaccination. This clonotype was obtained from an adult in good health.

CDR3 reads: CASSDYPYEQYF. The DNA is TGTGCCAGCAGCGACTACCCCTACGAGCAGTACTTC. This chain is built from TRBV6-5 and TRBJ2-7, with TRBD2 as a weak D call on 5 bases. V and J are truncated by 6 bases and 2 bases respectively, leaving an intervening sequence of 8 bases. Per the germline V gene, MNHEY is the CDR1 and SVGAGI is the CDR2. Its CDR3 holds 12 amino acids, cysteine through phenylalanine. CDR3 DNA is the only sequence kept; it has 36 bases, read in frame from the first base.